The 28 T cell receptor beta chains presented below share a single source sample, sequenced in a study of OX40 agonist ivuxolimab in advanced cancers. Clones were sequenced by immunoSEQ multiplex PCR, and TCRdb holds only the in-frame ones, with some missing. Of under 75,000 clones listed, around 90% are singletons. The specimen was CD4+ or CD8+ T cells sorted from blood, collected in a trial of the OX40 agonist ivuxolimab. The source is an adult with an advanced solid tumor such as melanoma, head and neck, liver or kidney cancer.

The V gene is TRBV6-6, the J gene TRBJ2-1; 7 nucleotides line up with TRBD1. With V trimmed by 0 bases and J by 4 bases, 6 bases remained unmatched. The CDR3 length is 16 residues. CDR1 is MNHNY, CDR2 SVGAGI, per germline (reference sequence). Here the CDR3 DNA reads TGTGCCAGCAGTTACTCGAGGGACAGCAAGTACAATGAGCAGTTCTTC. This sequence encodes CASSYSRDSKYNEQFF.

This clone appeared a few times. This chain joins TRBV5-1 and TRBJ1-2; 10 nucleotides agree with TRBD1. The CDR3 sequence is 13 residues long. V dropped 2 bases and J dropped 8; count of bases not matched to a gene: 3. Germline V gene sequence: CDR1 SGHRS, CDR2 YFSETQ. This chain's CDR3 is CASSFGTGVGYTF. CDR3 bases: TGCGCCAGCAGCTTTGGGACAGGGGTCGGCTACACCTTC. The complete variable domain, with remaining parts taken from reference TRBV5-1 and TRBJ1-2, reads KAGVTQTPRYLIKTRGQQVTLSCSPISGHRSVSWYQQTPGQGLQFLFEYFSETQRNKGNFPGRFSGRQFSNSRSEMNVSTLELGDSALYLCASSFGTGVGYTFGSGTRLTVV.

V is TRBV2 and J is TRBJ1-2; D not certain. Germline values: CDR1 SNHLY, CDR2 FYNNEI. The CDR3 length is 13 residues. Between the trimmed V and J ends, which lost 8 bases and 3 bases, there was a span of 13 bases. The CDR3, as DNA: TGTGCCAGCCGCCTGGGGTGGGACTATGGCTACACCTTC. As protein: CASRLGWDYGYTF. Together with reference TRBV2 and TRBJ1-2, the CDR3 gives the full variable domain: EPEVTQTPSHQVTQMGQEVILRCVPISNHLYFYWYRQILGQKVEFLVSFYNNEISEKSEIFDDQFSVERPDGSNFTLKIRSTKLEDSAMYFCASRLGWDYGYTFGSGTRLTVV.

The chain joins TRBV19 to TRBJ2-3; D is perhaps TRBD1 (6 bases). The CDR3 contains 14 residues. Per the germline V gene, CDR1 is LNHDA and CDR2 is SQIVND (reference sequence). Deletions cut 5 bases from V and 2 bases from J, with 11 bases between. The CDR3 DNA follows: TGTGCCAGTAGTTCTACAGGGACCACAGATACGCAGTATTTT. Amino acids: CASSSTGTTDTQYF.

This clone was counted only a few times. The chain carries TRBV12-2 and TRBJ2-2; the table's D call TRBD1 went unverified against the DNA. TRBV12-2 has pseudogene status. This CDR3 contains 14 residues. CDR3 sequence (DNA): TGTGCAAGTCGGGATACAGGGTACACCGGGGAGCTGTTTTTT. This codes for CASRDTGYTGELFF.

This chain links TRBV30 with TRBJ2-7, with TRBD2 as a possible D gene (5 bases). Germline CDR1 and CDR2: GTSNPN and SVGIG (reference sequence). V was pared by 5 bases and J by 0 bases, with 8 bases between. The CDR3 consists of 12 residues. The CDR3 DNA is TGTGCCTGGCGGGGTAGCTCCTACGAGCAGTACTTC. As protein: CAWRGSSYEQYF.

The genes are TRBV11-1 and TRBJ2-5; D is uncertain. With 6 bases removed from V and 7 bases from J, the gap between germline ends came to 9 bases. This CDR3 has 11 amino acids. Germline V CDR1 and CDR2: SGHAT, FQDESV (reference sequence). The CDR3 DNA follows: TGTGCCAGCAGTACGACGGGGACCCAGTACTTC. It yields the protein CASSTTGTQYF.

The rearrangement joins TRBV2 to TRBJ2-1; D may be TRBD1 or TRBD2 (5 bases each). Per the germline V gene, CDR1 is SNHLY and CDR2 is FYNNEI. This CDR3 is built from 9 residues. The CDR3 loop reads CAVGDEQFF. The CDR3 DNA sequence: TGTGCGGTGGGGGATGAGCAGTTCTTC.

The rearrangement links TRBV28 to TRBJ2-1, with 8 bases aligning to TRBD1. V dropped 10 bases and J dropped 1; count of bases not matched to a gene: 3. This CDR3 has 13 amino acids. Germline V gene data show CDR1 as MDHEN and CDR2 as SYDVKM. The CDR3 loop is CATGGLSYNEQFF. CDR3 DNA sequence: TGTGCCACAGGGGGCTTGTCCTACAATGAGCAGTTCTTC. The full variable domain, in which reference TRBV28 and TRBJ2-1 provide the parts outside the CDR3, is DVKVTQSSRYLVKRTGEKVFLECVQDMDHENMFWYRQDPGLGLRLIYFSYDVKMKEKGDIPEGYSVSREKKERFSLILESASTNQTSMYLCATGGLSYNEQFFGPGTRLTVL.

This chain connects TRBV14 to TRBJ2-5; D call uncertain. The end of the DNA fits TRBJ2-7 better, so the J call may be wrong. Germline V CDR1 and CDR2: SGHDN, FVKESK. The CDR3 spans 16 residues. CDR3 protein: CASSQGKVQLSYEQYF. In DNA form, the CDR3 reads TGTGCCAGCAGCCAAGGGAAGGTCCAGCTCTCCTACGAGCAGTACTTC.

This clone was detected once. The same CDR3 can be traced to other DNA sequences in this sample. The rearrangement joins TRBV5-5 to TRBJ2-7; D remains ambiguous. V dropped 4 bases and J dropped 0 bases, with 2 bases sitting between them. The CDR3 runs to 11 residues. Germline-derived CDR1 and CDR2 are SGHKS and YYEKEE (reference sequence). The CDR3 protein is CASSRSYEQYF. DNA for the CDR3: TGTGCCAGCAGCCGCTCCTACGAGCAGTACTTC.

This clone has just one count. The chain joins TRBV28 to TRBJ1-5; D perhaps matches TRBD1 (5 bases). Germline loops: CDR1 MDHEN, CDR2 SYDVKM. The CDR3 is 15 residues long. V was clipped by 6 bases and J by 8 bases, with 20 bases between them. Here the CDR3 DNA reads TGTGCCAGCAGCCCATTTTGGGACGGCTTGAAGCCCCAGCATTTT. As protein: CASSPFWDGLKPQHF.

On this clone itself: The junction and the germline gene differ at one end; a read error may be behind it. The V and J genes are TRBV7-9 and TRBJ2-3; D unresolved. Germline values: CDR1 SEHNR, CDR2 FQNEAQ (reference sequence). This CDR3 spans 10 amino acids. The CDR3 here is CASSYPPSNF. CDR3 sequence (DNA): TGTGCCAGCAGCTACCCCCCCTCGAATTTT.

The chain combines TRBV5-6 with TRBJ1-6; D gene ambiguous. Germline assignment: CDR1 SGHDT and CDR2 YYEEEE. The V end lost 0 bases, the J end lost 7 bases, and 17 bases lay between the germline ends. This CDR3 spans 17 amino acids. In DNA form, the CDR3 reads TGTGCCAGCAGCTTGGGTTTATCGGGCCTGGTAAATTCACCCCTCCACTTT. Translated, it gives CASSLGLSGLVNSPLHF. Together with reference TRBV5-6 and TRBJ1-6, the CDR3 gives the full variable domain: DAGVTQSPTHLIKTRGQQVTLRCSPKSGHDTVSWYQQALGQGPQFIFQYYEEEERQRGNFPDRFSGHQFPNYSSELNVNALLLGDSALYLCASSLGLSGLVNSPLHFGNGTRLTVT.

V usage is TRBV5-1 and J usage is TRBJ2-3; 12 bases are a match to TRBD2. The V and J ends lost 0 bases and 2 bases, in that order; junction bases with no gene match: 1. Per the germline V gene, CDR1 is SGHRS and CDR2 is YFSETQ. CDR3 length: 16 amino acids. The CDR3 loop reads CASSLGLAGATDTQYF. In DNA form, the CDR3 reads TGCGCCAGCAGCTTGGGACTAGCGGGAGCCACAGATACGCAGTATTTT.

V is TRBV5-5 and J is TRBJ1-3, with D possibly matching TRBD1 (5 bases). Germline CDR1 SGHKS, CDR2 YYEKEE (reference sequence). The V end was cut by 7 bases, the J end by 0 bases, with 8 bases between. This CDR3 comprises 13 residues. The CDR3 reads CASGDLSGNTIYF. The CDR3 bases are TGTGCCAGCGGGGACCTCTCTGGAAACACCATATATTTT.

CDR3 sequence: CSVESGRWGDTQYF. The CDR3 region has the DNA TGCAGCGTTGAGAGCGGGAGGTGGGGAGATACGCAGTATTTT. The rearrangement uses TRBV29-1 and TRBJ2-3, with 9 bases identical to TRBD2. V shed 3 bases and J 5 bases; nucleotides not matched to a gene: 6. Germline V gives CDR1 SQVTM, CDR2 ANQGSEA. The CDR3 is 14 amino acids.

V and J are TRBV9 and TRBJ2-1, with D uncertain. V shed 2 bases and J shed 3 bases, with 12 bases lying between them. The germline V gene has CDR1 SGDLS and CDR2 YYNGEE. The CDR3 has 15 amino acids. CDR3 sequence reads: CASSVGLPGYNEQFF. The CDR3 DNA reads TGTGCCAGCAGCGTCGGCCTCCCCGGCTACAATGAGCAGTTCTTC.

The CDR3 nucleotides are TGCGCCAGCAGCCGTGGGGGGAATACGCAGTATTTT. Protein: CASSRGGNTQYF. The V call is TRBV4-1, the J call TRBJ2-3; a weak D match, TRBD2 (6 bases). Per germline, CDR1 MGHRA and CDR2 YSYEKL. The CDR3 has 12 amino acids. Trimming removed 4 bases from V and 7 bases from J, with 9 bases in between.

The chain couples TRBV27 to TRBJ2-5; tentatively, D is TRBD1 or TRBD2 (5 bases each). V was cut by 9 bases and J by 5 bases, with 22 bases left in between. This CDR3 has 15 amino acids. Germline V lookup: CDR1 MNHEY, CDR2 SMNVEV (reference sequence). Written as DNA, the CDR3 is TGTGCCAGTTCAAAGCGAGAGGGGACGTGGGAGACCCAGTACTTC. Its translation is CASSKREGTWETQYF.

V usage is TRBV27 and J usage is TRBJ2-7, with TRBD1 matching over 10 bases. This CDR3 contains 17 residues. Germline CDR1 and CDR2: MNHEY and SMNVEV (reference sequence). With V trimmed by 5 bases and J by 5 bases, 15 bases remained unmatched. The CDR3 sequence is CASSPPTDRQGADEQYF. The CDR3 DNA is TGTGCCAGCAGTCCACCAACCGACCGACAGGGGGCCGACGAGCAGTACTTC.

CDR3 protein: CASTAAGGGSETQYF. CDR3 bases: TGCGCCAGCACCGCGGCCGGAGGGGGCTCAGAGACCCAGTACTTC. The V gene is TRBV5-1, the J gene TRBJ2-5, with D perhaps matching TRBD1 (7 bases). Germline CDR1 reads SGHRS; CDR2 reads YFSETQ. There are 15 residues in the CDR3. Between the trimmed V and J ends, which lost 6 bases and 4 bases, there was a span of 19 bases.

The chain has TRBV19 and TRBJ1-2; TRBD1 aligns across 7 bases. Germline-derived CDR1 and CDR2 are LNHDA and SQIVND (reference sequence). The CDR3 extends over 12 amino acids. V lost 8 bases to trimming and J lost 2 bases; unmatched junction nucleotides: 2. CDR3 in amino acids: CASGRGNYGYTF. The CDR3 DNA is TGTGCCAGTGGCAGGGGGAACTATGGCTACACCTTC.

The chain uses TRBV7-3 and TRBJ2-5; D might be TRBD2 (6 bases). Germline V lookup: CDR1 SGHTA, CDR2 FQGTGA. This CDR3 comprises 15 residues. V gave up 2 bases and J gave up 1 base, with 11 bases separating them. CDR3 bases: TGTGCCAGCAGCTTAGCGGGACGTCCCCAAGAGACCCAGTACTTC. This sequence encodes CASSLAGRPQETQYF.

The rearrangement uses TRBV5-4 and TRBJ2-5, with TRBD2 identical over 16 bases. The V gene's germline CDR1 is SGHNT and CDR2 YYREEE (reference sequence). V was clipped by 5 bases and J by 5 bases; unmatched bases: 9. CDR3 length: 17 residues. This CDR3 reads CASRDGTSGRAMETQYF. The CDR3 region has the DNA TGTGCCAGCAGGGATGGGACTAGCGGGAGGGCGATGGAGACCCAGTACTTC.

J is TRBJ2-3 and V is TRBV28, with D perhaps TRBD2 (5 bases). V dropped 7 bases and J dropped 5 bases, with 10 bases sitting between them. Germline assignment: CDR1 MDHEN and CDR2 SYDVKM. The CDR3 runs 12 residues. The CDR3 region has the DNA TGTGCCAGCACGGCCGGGAAAGATACGCAGTATTTT. Residues: CASTAGKDTQYF.

The chain couples TRBV5-1 to TRBJ1-2, with a possible D match to TRBD1 (5 bases). Per germline, CDR1 SGHRS and CDR2 YFSETQ. The CDR3 extends over 15 amino acids. V was cut by 7 bases and J by 1 base, with 17 bases left in between. Written as DNA, the CDR3 is TGCGCCAGCGGCCCCGGGGGGGGATATAACTATGGCTACACCTTC. Its protein is CASGPGGGYNYGYTF.

The chain employs TRBV6-5 and TRBJ2-2, with D perhaps TRBD1 or TRBD2 (5 bases each). The germline gives CDR1 MNHEY, CDR2 SVGAGI. The V gene lost 6 bases and the J gene lost 6 bases, with 17 bases spanning the gap. The CDR3 is 15 residues long. CDR3: CASSPSRGDSGELFF. CDR3 coding DNA: TGTGCCAGCAGCCCCTCGAGAGGGGATTCCGGGGAGCTGTTTTTT.